This T cell receptor (beta chain) was sequenced during a study of Graves' ophthalmopathy and Graves' hyperthyroidism. Diagnosis used clinical symptoms, serum thyroxine, TRAb, thyroid ultrasound and orbital computed tomography. In this sample, this clonotype turned up many times. What it binds is not known. General study findings and limits: Blood samples also showed most expanded thyroid clonotypes exceeding 0.001 frequency.

Researchers took RNA transcripts and amplified TCR beta CDR3 regions from them. Investigators did first-round RT-PCR with HTBI primers, then second-round multiplex PCR. TCRdb re-derived calls from the multiplex PCR reads in MiXCR, one entry per CDR3 protein. The sample shows about 500,000 distinct CDR3 sequences, roughly an eighth of them seen only once. Input material: blood. This receptor was taken from a woman younger than 45 with Graves' ophthalmopathy.

CDR3 nucleotides: TGCAGTGCGGACCCAATAGACAGGGGACGCTCCTATGGCTACACCTTC. Its protein product is CSADPIDRGRSYGYTF. The rearrangement links TRBV20-1 to TRBJ1-2, with 8 positions matching TRBD1. The J segment lost 4 bases and the V segment lost 6 bases, leaving 16 bases of the junction unmatched. Germline CDR1 DFQATT, CDR2 SNEGSKA (reference sequence). The CDR3 has 16 amino acids.